The source of this T cell receptor beta chain is a study of T cell responses to AZD1222 COVID-19 vaccine (dated by TCRdb to about 2021). About the full investigation: AZD1222 recipients whose second dose came at about 4 weeks and those whose second dose came at about 12 weeks were combined into one group, since spike-specific TCR depth and breadth did not differ between the two schedules. TCR sequencing covered 230 to 250 trial participants: roughly 200 given two doses of AZD1222 and about 26 given two doses of MenACWY control vaccine. Trial participants were enrolled by age into 18-55, 56-69 and 70-plus year subgroups, with roughly 150, 30 and 60 TCR-sequenced participants respectively. The investigation overall reported the following: A significant rise in spike-specific TCR breadth and depth was observed after two AZD1222 doses relative to day 0 and relative to MenACWY recipients. Most participants were white British and females outnumbered males, and the authors suggested that clonal diversity may have been underestimated. Because no samples from the day 14 peak response were available, repertoires could be characterized only after the peak T cell response. The vaccine-associated CD4 TCRs covered the entire spike protein, and the dominant responses fell in regions 160-218 and 743-854. Only six AZD1222 recipients were SARS-CoV-2 seropositive at baseline, limiting conclusions about previously exposed vaccinees. In the small 56-69-year group, the increase in depth fell short of significance, most likely because of low power. Reportedly, almost half of the unique spike-specific TCRs recognized epitopes lying outside the regions that are mutated in the B.1.351 and B.1.1.7 variants.

The time point label here, explained by the study, means: baseline before first vaccination. The vaccinee samples were drawn from two UK trials, COV001 and COV002, one of which was a single-blind randomized controlled phase 2/3 trial testing AZD1222 (ChAdOx1 nCoV-19) in healthy adults. Trial participant PBMC samples were collected at day 0 and day 28 after the second dose for TCRbeta chain sequencing. Points on this clone: This receptor's antigen is unknown. No much larger clonotype is one base removed from it; base qualities were not supplied.

The CDR3 regions of human TCRbeta chains were subjected to immunosequencing. The source study handled its data this way. TCRs in the repertoires were matched against a reference library of SARS-CoV-2-specific TCRs that had been generated with the MIRA antigen-specificity platform. Breadth was defined as the fraction of unique TCRs that were SARS-CoV-2-associated, and depth was defined as the fraction of total T cells that were SARS-CoV-2-associated. Each spike-specific TCR was assigned to its reactive spike region and to a CD4 or CD8 class using the MIRA data. Log10-transformed breadth and depth values were compared by one-way ANOVA with Sidak's multiple comparisons tests. TCRdb provides this immuneACCESS table in a form limited to in-frame rearrangements. Some clones are lacking; in checked studies, under half of them reflect an unresolved V gene, and why the rest are absent is not known. The V and J calls and the clone size are those of that table, but D and trimming were determined from the DNA. Recorded for this sample are 95,000 to 150,000 clones; approximately 85% of them occurred a single time. The ten largest clones capture 5% to 7% of the sample.

The source of this sequence is an adult in good health. The material sequenced was peripheral blood, taken on day 0 of AZD1222 vaccination.

The nucleotides are TGTGCCAGCAGCTTAGCTCGGACTACTCGTTCCCGTTCGAACACCGGGGAGCTGTTTTTT. Its amino acids are CASSLARTTRSRSNTGELFF. This chain is built from TRBV7-8 and TRBJ2-2, with a tentative D gene TRBD2 over 6 matching bases. The germline V gene supplies CDR1 SGHVS and CDR2 FQNEAQ. Measured from the cysteine to the phenylalanine, the CDR3 is 20 residues long. The sequence is cut down to CDR3 DNA, 60 bases in frame from base 1. The V end loses 0 bases and the J end loses 0 bases, and a stretch of 20 bases separates them. When the CDR3 is completed using the reference TRBV7-8 and TRBJ2-2 genes on either side, the full variable domain is GAGVSQSPRYKVAKRGQDVALRCDPISGHVSLFWYQQALGQGPEFLTYFQNEAQLDKSGLPSDRFFAERPEGSVSTLKIQRTQQEDSAVYLCASSLARTTRSRSNTGELFFGEGSRLTVL.